This entry describes one TCR beta chain. In the same sample, other DNA sequences code for this CDR3. This entry belongs to a study of blood T cell repertoires in COVID-19. At the level of the study: Sources were T cells, B-cell-depleted T cells, or PBMCs; the material itself was cDNA or gDNA.

Original handling: Amplification from reference gene primers served as the basis for estimated nucleated cell counts. Data came from immunoSEQ multiplex PCR; TCRdb stores just in-frame clones and leaves some out. V, J and clone size derive from that table, while D and trimming were established from the DNA sequence. The table has about 160,000 clones, roughly 81% seen once. The CDR3 spans 16 residues. The germline gives CDR1 LGHDT, CDR2 YNNKEL (reference sequence). The V segment lost 5 bases and the J segment 3 bases; nucleotides outside the gene matches: 11. This clonotype was obtained from a man aged 35-49 years with acute or convalescent COVID-19. Sequences were obtained from peripheral blood. The chain links TRBV3-1 (or the pseudogene TRBV3-2) to TRBJ2-7; 9 bases match TRBD2. The CDR3 sequence: CASSYRGGLANYEQYF. The CDR3 DNA follows: TGTGCCAGCAGCTACCGCGGCGGACTAGCGAACTACGAGCAGTACTTC.